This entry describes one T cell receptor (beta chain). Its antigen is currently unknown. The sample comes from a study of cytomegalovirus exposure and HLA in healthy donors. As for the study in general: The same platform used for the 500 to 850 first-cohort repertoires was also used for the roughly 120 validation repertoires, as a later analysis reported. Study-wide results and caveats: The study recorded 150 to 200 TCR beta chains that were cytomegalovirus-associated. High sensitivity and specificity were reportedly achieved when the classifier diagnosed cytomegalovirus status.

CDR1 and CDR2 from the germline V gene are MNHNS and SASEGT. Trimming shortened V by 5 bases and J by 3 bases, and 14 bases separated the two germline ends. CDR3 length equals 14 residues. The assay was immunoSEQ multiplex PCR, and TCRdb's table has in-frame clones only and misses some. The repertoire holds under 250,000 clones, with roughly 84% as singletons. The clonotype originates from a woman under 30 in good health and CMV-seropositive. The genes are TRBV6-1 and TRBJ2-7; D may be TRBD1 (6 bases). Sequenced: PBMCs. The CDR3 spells CASSSSPGHYEQYF. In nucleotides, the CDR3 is TGTGCCAGCAGTTCCTCTCCGGGACACTACGAGCAGTACTTC.